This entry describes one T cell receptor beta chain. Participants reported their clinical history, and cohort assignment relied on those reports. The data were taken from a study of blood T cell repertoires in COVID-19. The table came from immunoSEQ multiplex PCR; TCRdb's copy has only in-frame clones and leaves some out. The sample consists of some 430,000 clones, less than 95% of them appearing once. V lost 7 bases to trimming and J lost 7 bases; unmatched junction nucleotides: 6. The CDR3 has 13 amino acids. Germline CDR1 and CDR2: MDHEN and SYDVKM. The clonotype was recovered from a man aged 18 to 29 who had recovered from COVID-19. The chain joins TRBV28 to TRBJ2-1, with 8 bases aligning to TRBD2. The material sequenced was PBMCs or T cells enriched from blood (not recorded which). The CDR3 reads CASNGGALNEQFF. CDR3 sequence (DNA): TGTGCCAGCAACGGGGGGGCCTTGAATGAGCAGTTCTTC.